The rows below give T cell receptor beta chains drawn from one sample of a study. Via MiXCR, TCRdb re-called the RT-PCR reads, giving one row per CDR3 protein. This table has about 680,000 distinct CDR3 sequences, 11% to 15% appearing once. Sample: memory CD4+ T cells from blood. These TCRs come from a female donor in good health, serving as a healthy control. Both conserved end residues are part of each CDR3. Fields, in order: D gene, V gene, clone size, J gene, CDR3 protein, CDR3 DNA. A D gene is named only where the DNA matches it firmly. Clone size is stated in some rows and not others, as once, few, many or a class when expanded.

TRBD2	TRBV5-1	many	TRBJ2-5	CASSLTSGEETQYF	TGCGCCAGCAGCTTGACTAGCGGAGAAGAGACCCAGTACTTC
TRBD2	TRBV5-4	NA	TRBJ2-7	CASGSSGSYEQYF	TGTGCCAGCGGCTCGAGCGGGAGCTACGAGCAGTACTTC
TRBD1	TRBV6-1	few	TRBJ2-7	CASHTGQGGPYEQYF	TGTGCCAGCCATACAGGACAGGGGGGACCCTACGAGCAGTACTTC
NA	TRBV7-8	few	TRBJ1-1	CASSTWTDLNTEAFF	TGTGCCAGCAGCACGTGGACGGACCTGAACACTGAAGCTTTCTTT
NA	TRBV9	few	TRBJ1-6	CASRAGTVNSPLHF	TGTGCCAGCCGGGCCGGGACGGTTAATTCACCCCTCCACTTT
NA	TRBV5-5	many	TRBJ1-5	CASTLTPGRGNQPQHF	TGTGCCAGCACCCTTACCCCCGGACGTGGCAATCAGCCCCAGCATTTT
TRBD1	TRBV5-5	few	TRBJ1-4	CASSLGGAGGLEKLFF	TGTGCCAGCAGCTTGGGAGGGGCAGGGGGCCTTGAAAAACTGTTTTTT
NA	TRBV20-1	few	TRBJ2-4	CSARDRDSWGAKNIQYF	TGCAGTGCTAGAGATAGGGACTCCTGGGGAGCCAAAAACATTCAGTACTTC
NA	TRBV7-9	NA	TRBJ2-1	CASSFWRNSYNEQFF	TGTGCCAGCAGCTTTTGGAGGAACTCCTACAATGAGCAGTTCTTC
NA	TRBV5-5	many	TRBJ2-4	CASSSDRDLAKNIQYF	TGTGCCAGCAGCAGTGACCGGGACTTAGCCAAAAACATTCAGTACTTC
NA	TRBV4-1	many	TRBJ1-2	CASSPEQANYGYTF	TGCGCCAGCAGCCCTGAACAGGCTAACTATGGCTACACCTTC
NA	TRBV25-1	NA	TRBJ1-2	CASSVPQENYGYTF	TGTGCCAGCAGTGTCCCACAGGAGAACTATGGCTACACCTTC
NA	TRBV9	few	TRBJ2-2	CASSVLPGGQYIGELFF	TGTGCCAGCAGCGTGCTTCCAGGGGGGCAATACATCGGGGAGCTGTTTTTT
NA	TRBV10-3	NA	TRBJ1-4	CAISEDRATNEKLFF	TGTGCCATCAGTGAGGACCGTGCAACTAATGAAAAACTGTTTTTT
TRBD2	TRBV5-1	NA	TRBJ2-1	CASSLEEASGSHEQFF	TGCGCCAGCAGCTTGGAAGAGGCTAGCGGGAGCCATGAGCAGTTCTTC
NA	TRBV3-1	NA	TRBJ2-1	CASQKANEQFF	TGTGCCAGCCAAAAAGCAAATGAGCAGTTCTTC
NA	TRBV7-2	few	TRBJ1-2	CASSFDRLANYGYTF	TGTGCCAGCAGCTTCGACAGGTTAGCTAACTATGGCTACACCTTC
NA	TRBV20-1	few	TRBJ1-5	CSARDGAGFLSNQPQHF	TGCAGTGCTAGAGATGGGGCGGGGTTCCTCAGCAATCAGCCCCAGCATTTT
TRBD1	TRBV7-3	NA	TRBJ2-1	CASSLMQGAYNEQFF	TGTGCCAGCAGCTTAATGCAGGGGGCATACAATGAGCAGTTCTTC
NA	TRBV20-1	few	TRBJ2-3	CSARDHGRGTDTQYF	TGCAGTGCTAGAGACCACGGGAGAGGCACAGATACGCAGTATTTT
NA	TRBV5-1	many	TRBJ2-6	CASSEGGSGANVLTF	TGCGCCAGCTCCGAGGGGGGCTCTGGGGCCAACGTCCTGACTTTC
NA	TRBV6-1	few	TRBJ2-7	CASSPFFRTDNSEQYF	TGTGCCAGCAGTCCATTCTTTCGGACAGACAATAGCGAGCAGTACTTC
NA	TRBV9	NA	TRBJ1-5	CASGEPQHF	TGTGCCAGCGGGGAGCCCCAGCATTTT
TRBD1	TRBV5-5	few	TRBJ2-1	CASSPTGDAREQFF	TGTGCCAGCAGCCCGACAGGGGACGCCCGGGAGCAGTTCTTC
TRBD2	TRBV6-1	NA	TRBJ2-1	CASRPKPGLAHSYNEQFF	TGTGCCAGCAGGCCTAAGCCGGGACTAGCGCACTCCTACAATGAGCAGTTCTTC
TRBD1	TRBV11-2	NA	TRBJ1-2	CASSSLVTFNRGANYGYTF	TGTGCCAGCAGCTCCCTAGTGACTTTCAACAGGGGAGCTAACTATGGCTACACCTTC
NA	TRBV5-6	few	TRBJ1-1	CASSLPGSEAFF	TGTGCCAGCAGCTTGCCGGGTTCCGAAGCTTTCTTT
NA	TRBV29-1	many	TRBJ2-1	CSGKGLTNEQFF	TGCAGCGGGAAGGGACTTACCAATGAGCAGTTCTTC
NA	TRBV19	few	TRBJ1-1	CASRRDGSNTEAFF	TGTGCCAGTCGTCGGGACGGCTCGAACACTGAAGCTTTCTTT
NA	TRBV6-5	many	TRBJ1-5	CASSDGALVQPQHF	TGTGCCAGCAGCGACGGAGCGTTGGTTCAGCCCCAGCATTTT
TRBD2	TRBV29-1	many	TRBJ2-3	CSVLNPASGSTDTQYF	TGCAGCGTTTTAAACCCGGCTAGCGGGAGCACAGATACGCAGTATTTT
NA	TRBV6-1	NA	TRBJ2-1	CASSGPGNNEQFF	TGTGCCAGCAGTGGGCCCGGGAACAATGAGCAGTTCTTC
NA	TRBV7-9	NA	TRBJ1-6	CASSLESPLHF	TGTGCCAGCAGCTTAGAATCACCCCTCCACTTT
NA	TRBV30	few	TRBJ1-5	CAWSWGNQPQHF	TGTGCCTGGAGTTGGGGCAATCAGCCCCAGCATTTT
TRBD1	TRBV5-6	few	TRBJ2-1	CASSFSGTGGNEQFF	TGTGCCAGCAGCTTTTCCGGGACAGGGGGCAATGAGCAGTTCTTC
TRBD1	TRBV10-3	few	TRBJ1-1	CATDYRDRGPTEAFF	TGTGCCACTGACTACCGGGACAGGGGACCCACTGAAGCTTTCTTT
NA	TRBV18	few	TRBJ1-2	CASSQGQSDGYTF	TGTGCCAGCTCCCAGGGCCAGAGTGATGGCTACACCTTC
NA	TRBV20-1	few	TRBJ1-2	CSASNTAGYTF	TGCAGTGCTAGTAACACAGCTGGCTACACCTTC
NA	TRBV7-9	NA	TRBJ2-1	CASPTTYNEQFF	TGTGCCAGCCCAACGACGTACAATGAGCAGTTCTTC
NA	TRBV6-2/TRBV6-3	few	TRBJ2-3	CASSYGTADTQYF	TGTGCCAGCAGTTACGGGACTGCGGATACGCAGTATTTT
TRBD1	TRBV11-2	NA	TRBJ1-2	CASSFNRGPLYGYTF	TGTGCCAGCAGCTTTAACAGGGGACCACTATATGGCTACACCTTC
NA	TRBV20-1	NA	TRBJ1-5	CRIPVGETQHF	TGCAGGATCCCGGTGGGGGAGACCCAGCATTTT
TRBD2	TRBV3-1	few	TRBJ2-2	CASSPPPANLTGGEFF	TGTGCCAGCAGCCCCCCTCCTGCAAACTTGACCGGGGGGGAGTTTTTT
TRBD2	TRBV20-1	many	TRBJ2-3	CSARSWGTSGFTDTQYF	TGCAGTGCTAGATCCTGGGGGACTAGCGGGTTTACAGATACGCAGTATTTT
TRBD2	TRBV7-9	NA	TRBJ2-7	CASSRLAGASYEQYF	TGTGCCAGCAGCCGACTAGCGGGGGCCTCCTACGAGCAGTACTTC
NA	TRBV4-1	few	TRBJ2-6	CASSQDTGNSGANVLTF	TGCGCCAGCAGCCAAGATACAGGGAACTCTGGGGCCAACGTCCTGACTTTC
TRBD2	TRBV5-6	few	TRBJ2-2	CASSFSGRRDTGELFF	TGTGCCAGCAGCTTCAGCGGGAGACGAGACACCGGGGAGCTGTTTTTT
TRBD1	TRBV5-1	NA	TRBJ1-2	CASSLVGRQGGGYTF	TGCGCCAGCAGCTTGGTTGGCCGACAGGGAGGAGGCTACACCTTC
NA	TRBV20-1	NA	TRBJ2-7	CSASLARATYEQYF	TGCAGTGCTAGTTTGGCTCGGGCGACCTACGAGCAGTACTTC
NA	TRBV7-2	few	TRBJ1-3	CASSQGRNTIYF	TGTGCCAGCAGCCAGGGGAGGAACACCATATATTTT
NA	TRBV20-1	few	TRBJ2-5	CSDRYQETQYF	TGCAGTGACCGATACCAAGAGACCCAGTACTTC
NA	TRBV7-8	NA	TRBJ2-3	CASSLGPGTPGSTDTQYF	TGTGCCAGCAGCTTAGGACCCGGGACTCCAGGAAGCACAGATACGCAGTATTTT
TRBD1	TRBV10-3	many	TRBJ2-1	CAISVGTGGGDEQFF	TGTGCCATCAGTGTTGGGACAGGGGGAGGAGATGAGCAGTTCTTC
NA	TRBV6-6	many	TRBJ1-4	CASSPPTGAREKLFF	TGTGCCAGCAGTCCCCCGACCGGCGCGCGGGAAAAACTGTTTTTT
NA	TRBV20-1	many	TRBJ2-7	CSARAQLRGQYF	TGCAGTGCTAGAGCTCAACTGCGAGGGCAGTACTTC